The sequence of this T cell receptor (beta chain) was determined in a study of shared clonotypes between healthy human individuals. J was trimmed by 2 bases and V by 7 bases; bases with no gene match: 8. Germline CDR1 reads MNHEY; CDR2 reads SVGAGI. The CDR3 is 14 residues long. Over several immunoSEQ plates, each subset's genomic DNA was distributed in even portions. Using immunoSEQ multiplex PCR, the repertoire was profiled, and TCRdb retains in-frame clones only, with some absent. In the table there are some 2,500,000 clones, 93% of which are singletons. Division of CD4+ cells produced a CD45RA+ naive subset and a CD45RA-negative memory subset.

The rearrangement uses TRBV6-5 and TRBJ2-7; 7 nucleotides line up with TRBD2. The sequence came from a man aged 18 to 35 in good health. Some clones in this sample may be carry-over from other donors' samples. The sample consisted of naive CD4+ T cells from PBMCs. Subset specified: CD45RA+ positively selected. CDR3 DNA sequence: TGTGCCAGCATTTTCTGGGCGGGGGCCTACGAGCAGTACTTC. Translating gives CASIFWAGAYEQYF.